Given below is one T cell receptor beta chain in context. A much bigger clone sits one base away, suggesting this may be a read error. All sequencing subjects had displayed CD8+CD57+ cell expansion on flow cytometry. Everyone among the patients had severe acquired aplastic anemia. This CDR3 spans 16 amino acids. Looked up from germline, CDR1 is MNHEY and CDR2 is SVGAGI. These data belong to a study of CD8+CD57+ T cells in acquired aplastic anemia. Genomic DNA templated the TCR beta VDJ and CDR3 profiling. TCRdb re-derived calls from the reads in MiXCR, one entry per CDR3 protein. The repertoire has about 180,000 distinct CDR3 sequences, about 45% of them found once; the top ten carry over 0.95%.

This rearrangement joins TRBV6-5 to TRBJ2-7; 7 nucleotides agree with TRBD1. The specimen sequenced was sorted CD4+, CD8+, or CD8+CD57+ T cells (not recorded which) from PBMCs. The receptor was derived from a human donor with aplastic anemia. The CDR3 sequence is CAGSYYDRVLSYEQYF. The CDR3 DNA reads TGTGCCGGCAGTTACTACGACAGGGTCCTGAGCTACGAGCAGTACTTC.